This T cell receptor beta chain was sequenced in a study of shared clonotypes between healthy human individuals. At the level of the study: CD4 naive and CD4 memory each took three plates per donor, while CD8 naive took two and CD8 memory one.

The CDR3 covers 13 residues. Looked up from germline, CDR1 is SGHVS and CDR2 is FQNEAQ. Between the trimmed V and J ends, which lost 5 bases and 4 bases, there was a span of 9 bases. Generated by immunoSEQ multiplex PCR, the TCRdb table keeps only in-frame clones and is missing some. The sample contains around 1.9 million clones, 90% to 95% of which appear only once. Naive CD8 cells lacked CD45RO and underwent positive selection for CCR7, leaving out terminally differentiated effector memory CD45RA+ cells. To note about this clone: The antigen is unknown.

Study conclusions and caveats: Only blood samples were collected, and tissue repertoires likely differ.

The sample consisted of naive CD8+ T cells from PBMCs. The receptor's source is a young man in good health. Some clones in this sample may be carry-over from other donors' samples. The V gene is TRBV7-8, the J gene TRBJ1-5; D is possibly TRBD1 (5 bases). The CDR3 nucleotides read TGTGCCAGCAGCGTAACAGGTAATCAGCCCCAGCATTTT. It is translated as CASSVTGNQPQHF.